These 20 T cell receptor beta chains share one sample of origin, sequenced in a study of shared clonotypes between healthy human individuals. As defined, naive CD8 cells were CD45RO-negative and positively selected for CCR7, with terminally differentiated effector memory CD45RA+ cells excluded. Some clones are missing from TCRdb's copy, which holds only in-frame ones; the method was immunoSEQ multiplex PCR. The data hold about 2 million clones, with about 95% observed a single time. The specimen was naive CD8+ T cells sorted from blood. The receptors shown here come from a man between 18 and 29 years old in good health.

This clone was counted a few times. Within the sample, other DNA sequences also encode this same CDR3. The chain couples TRBV29-1 to TRBJ1-1; D remains unclear. The length of the CDR3 is 11 residues. Germline CDR1 is SQVTM and CDR2 is ANQGSEA. V lost 2 bases to trimming and J lost 0 bases, with 1 base between them. CDR3: CSVELNTEAFF. CDR3 DNA sequence: TGCAGCGTTGAATTGAACACTGAAGCTTTCTTT.

CDR3 in DNA: TGTGCCAGCAGCCTAGGACCGAACAATGAGCAGTTCTTC. Translated: CASSLGPNNEQFF. The chain has TRBV7-6 and TRBJ2-1; D call uncertain. Germline CDR1 is SGHVS and CDR2 is FNYEAQ. V was pared by 5 bases and J by 5 bases, with 10 bases between. The CDR3 sequence is 13 residues long.

The genes are TRBV7-2 and TRBJ1-4; unclear D gene. Per the germline V gene, CDR1 is SGHTA and CDR2 is FQGNSA. CDR3 length: 14 amino acids. The ends were cut back, 5 bases at V and 7 bases at J, with 14 bases in the middle. The CDR3 is CASSEIGYSEKLFF. The CDR3 coding sequence is TGTGCCAGCAGCGAGATTGGGTACAGTGAAAAACTGTTTTTT.

Note on this clone: Distinct nucleotide sequences in the sample also encode this CDR3. The V gene is TRBV4-1, the J gene TRBJ2-7; 9 bases align to TRBD2. Germline lookup yields CDR1 MGHRA and CDR2 YSYEKL. The CDR3 runs 13 residues. The trim removed 3 bases at V and 6 bases at J, leaving 3 bases unmatched. The DNA for the CDR3 is TGCGCCAGCAGCCAGGCGGGAGGGCGCGAGCAGTACTTC. Its protein product is CASSQAGGREQYF.

The genes are TRBV4-2 and TRBJ2-3; possibly TRBD2 for D (7 bases). V was cut by 0 bases and J by 3 bases, with 13 bases left in between. Germline values: CDR1 LGHNA, CDR2 YNFKEQ. There are 16 residues in the CDR3. CDR3 region: CASSQENRGATDTQYF. CDR3 sequence (DNA): TGTGCCAGCAGCCAAGAAAATCGGGGGGCGACAGATACGCAGTATTTT.

The V call is TRBV30, the J call TRBJ1-3, with D possibly matching TRBD1 (6 bases). Trimming pared 5 bases from V and 0 bases from J, leaving 14 bases between. CDR1 is GTSNPN, CDR2 SVGIG, per germline (reference sequence). This CDR3 is built from 15 residues. CDR3 region: CAWDWDILSGNTIYF. As DNA, the CDR3 is TGTGCCTGGGACTGGGACATCCTCTCTGGAAACACCATATATTTT.

This clone has only one observation. The genes are TRBV6-6 and TRBJ2-7; 8 bases fit TRBD2. Germline V gene lookup returns CDR1 MNHNY and CDR2 SVGAGI (reference sequence). V was clipped by 6 bases and J by 5 bases; unmatched bases: 6. This CDR3 is built from 13 residues. The CDR3 sequence: CASRGTSGNEQYF. The DNA for the CDR3 is TGTGCCAGCAGAGGGACTAGTGGGAACGAGCAGTACTTC.

The J gene is TRBJ2-5, the V gene TRBV11-2; D is undetermined. There are 15 residues in the CDR3. Germline CDR1 SGHAT, CDR2 FQNNGV. V was cut by 0 bases and J by 2 bases, with 10 bases left in between. The CDR3 spells CASSLEASEQETQYF. The CDR3 DNA reads TGTGCCAGCAGCTTAGAGGCGTCAGAACAAGAGACCCAGTACTTC.

This clone was seen just once. The CDR3 sequence is CASSSEGLAENEQFF. CDR3 in DNA: TGTGCCAGCAGTTCCGAGGGACTAGCGGAGAATGAGCAGTTCTTC. The gene calls are TRBV6-5 and TRBJ2-1; 11 nucleotides align to TRBD2. The ends lost 4 bases at V and 7 bases at J; junction bases unmatched: 6. The CDR3 spans 15 residues. Germline V lookup: CDR1 MNHEY, CDR2 SVGAGI.

Of note for this clone: The sample contains more than one DNA sequence encoding this CDR3. The chain links TRBV5-4 to TRBJ2-1, with no clear D. The CDR3 extends over 12 amino acids. Trimming pared 3 bases from V and 6 bases from J, leaving 7 bases between. The germline CDR1 and CDR2 sequences are SGHNT and YYREEE (reference sequence). The chain's CDR3 is CASSWSSNEQFF. In DNA form, the CDR3 reads TGTGCCAGCAGCTGGTCCAGCAATGAGCAGTTCTTC.

The V call is TRBV7-3, the J call TRBJ2-5; 8 bases fit TRBD2. The germline gives CDR1 SGHTA, CDR2 FQGTGA. There are 15 residues in the CDR3. J lost 2 bases, V lost 5 bases, and 7 bases had no gene match. The CDR3 DNA reads as TGTGCCAGCAGCCCCGGAGTAGCGGGGCAAGAGACCCAGTACTTC. It codes for CASSPGVAGQETQYF. The entire variable domain, with the rest obtained from reference TRBV7-3 and TRBJ2-5, is as follows: GAGVSQTPSNKVTEKGKYVELRCDPISGHTALYWYRQSLGQGPEFLIYFQGTGAADDSGLPNDRFFAVRPEGSVSTLKIQRTERGDSAVYLCASSPGVAGQETQYFGPGTRLLVL.

The CDR3 protein is CASIDIRDTTYEQYF. The CDR3, as DNA: TGTGCCAGCATCGACATCCGGGACACTACCTACGAGCAGTACTTC. This chain uses TRBV28 with TRBJ2-7; D may be TRBD1 (6 bases). The V and J ends lost 7 bases and 2 bases respectively, with 18 bases between them. The CDR3 extends over 15 amino acids. Germline V gene lookup returns CDR1 MDHEN and CDR2 SYDVKM.

V and J are TRBV1 and TRBJ2-5; TRBD2, the table's D call, lacks a check against the DNA. The tail of the sequence fits TRBJ2-7 better, so the J call may be wrong. TRBV1 is described as a pseudogene. The CDR3 runs to 16 residues. CDR3: CTSSQEVSSGSYEQYF. DNA of the CDR3: TGCACCAGCAGCCAAGAGGTGAGTAGCGGGAGTTACGAGCAGTACTTC.

The rearrangement uses TRBV11-2 and TRBJ2-7, with D perhaps given as TRBD1 or TRBD2 (5 bases each). Per the germline V gene, CDR1 is SGHAT and CDR2 is FQNNGV. This CDR3 is 14 amino acids long. The V end lost 5 bases, the J end lost 1 base, and 12 bases lay between the germline ends. The CDR3 coding sequence is TGTGCCAGCAGCCTTGGGGACGCATCCTACGAGCAGTACTTC. Amino acid sequence: CASSLGDASYEQYF.

The chain uses TRBV9 and TRBJ2-1; 7 positions agree with TRBD1. The CDR3 totals 14 residues. Trimming took 4 bases from V and 8 from J; bases not matched to a gene: 9. Germline CDR1 reads SGDLS; CDR2 reads YYNGEE. The CDR3 DNA follows: TGTGCCAGCAGCCAGGACAGGACATCCGATGAGCAGTTCTTC. Amino acids: CASSQDRTSDEQFF.

This clone was recorded only once. V is TRBV9 and J is TRBJ1-6; D is uncertain. Trimming pared 10 bases from V and 4 bases from J, leaving 15 bases between. The germline V gene encodes CDR1 SGDLS and CDR2 YYNGEE. This CDR3 is built from 14 residues. This chain's CDR3 is CAHFAGLYNSPLHF. The CDR3 DNA reads TGTGCCCACTTCGCGGGTTTGTATAATTCACCCCTCCACTTT.

This sequence joins TRBV28 and TRBJ1-2; 7 nucleotides align to TRBD1. In germline, CDR1 is MDHEN, CDR2 SYDVKM. The length of the CDR3 is 15 residues. The ends lost 5 bases at V and 4 bases at J; junction bases unmatched: 10. The CDR3 DNA reads as TGTGCCAGCAGTCCCATCGTGGGACAGCCCTATGGCTACACCTTC. The encoded protein is CASSPIVGQPYGYTF.

This chain links TRBV4-1 with TRBJ2-1, with a possible D match to TRBD2 (5 bases). The CDR3 loop spans 15 amino acids. The ends were cut back, 1 base at V and 7 bases at J, with 14 bases in the middle. Looked up from germline, CDR1 is MGHRA and CDR2 is YSYEKL. In DNA, the CDR3 is TGCGCCAGCAGCCAAGGCCGGGAAGGTAAGAATGAGCAGTTCTTC. Translated, it gives CASSQGREGKNEQFF.

The chain couples TRBV28 to TRBJ2-6, with a tentative D call TRBD1 (6 bases). V was shortened by 6 bases and J by 5 bases, with 26 bases between the two germline ends. Germline CDR1 MDHEN, CDR2 SYDVKM. The CDR3 loop spans 19 amino acids. CDR3 nucleotides: TGTGCCAGCAGAAAGTCCTTGGACAGCCCCTTCTTTAGGGCCAACGTCCTGACTTTC. The encoded protein is CASRKSLDSPFFRANVLTF.

The chain recombines TRBV5-8 with TRBJ1-2; D might be TRBD1 (5 bases). Germline assignment: CDR1 SGHTS and CDR2 YDEGEE. The CDR3 contains 12 residues. The V gene lost 5 bases and the J gene lost 7 bases, with 12 bases spanning the gap. The CDR3 reads CASSYLGVGYTF. CDR3 nucleotides: TGTGCCAGCAGTTACCTGGGGGTTGGCTACACCTTC.